This T cell receptor (beta chain) was documented in a study of blood T cell repertoires in COVID-19. The germline gives CDR1 SGHVS, CDR2 FQNEAQ. The CDR3 has 15 amino acids. Germline trimming cut 4 bases from V and 1 base from J; bases unmatched to any gene: 1. Authors' data handling: Amplified reference gene primers provided the basis for estimating nucleated cell counts. Only in-frame clones appear in the TCRdb table, and some are missing; sequencing was by immunoSEQ multiplex PCR. V and J calls and clone size are given by that table; D and trimming were obtained from the DNA. The sample includes approximately 70,000 clones, 79% of them seen just once.

The sequence was collected from a woman aged 80 or over with active or convalescent COVID-19. Sequencing used peripheral blood. This rearrangement joins TRBV7-8 to TRBJ1-6; 7 bases align to TRBD1. CDR3 region: CASSSGGSYNSPLHF. The CDR3 bases are TGTGCCAGCAGCTCAGGGGGATCCTATAATTCACCCCTCCACTTT.